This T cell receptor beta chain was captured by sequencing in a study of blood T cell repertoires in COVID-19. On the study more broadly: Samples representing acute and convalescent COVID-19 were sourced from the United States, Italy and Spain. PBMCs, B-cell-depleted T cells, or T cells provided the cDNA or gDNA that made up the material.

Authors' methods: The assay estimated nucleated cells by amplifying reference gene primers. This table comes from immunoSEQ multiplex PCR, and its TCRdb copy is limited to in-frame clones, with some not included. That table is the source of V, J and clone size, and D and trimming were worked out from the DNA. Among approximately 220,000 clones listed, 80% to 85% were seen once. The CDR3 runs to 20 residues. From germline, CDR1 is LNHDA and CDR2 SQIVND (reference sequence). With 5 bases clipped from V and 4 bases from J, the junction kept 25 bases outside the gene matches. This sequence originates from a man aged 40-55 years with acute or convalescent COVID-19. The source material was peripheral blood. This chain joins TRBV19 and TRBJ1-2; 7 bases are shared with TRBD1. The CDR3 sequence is CASSLPASRTGDHRGYGYTF. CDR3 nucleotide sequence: TGTGCCAGTAGTCTCCCGGCCTCCCGGACAGGCGATCATCGGGGCTATGGCTACACCTTC.